This passage covers 22 T cell receptor beta chains from one sample sequenced in a study of spatial heterogeneity in lung cancer. Via MiXCR, TCRdb re-called the 5' RACE reads, giving one row per CDR3 protein. Among around 4,100 distinct CDR3 sequences, 50% to 65% were seen once, and the ten largest hold roughly 80%. The time point is: sample taken at primary tumor resection. Tumor, nontumor lung or frozen PBMC supplied whole RNA, sequenced without sorting. Here the sequenced sample was PBMCs, taken at surgery. The receptors derive from a female donor with early-stage non-small cell lung cancer.

A remark on this clonotype: This beta chain was picked up by a library intended for alpha chains and is off target, so its count carries little meaning. As DNA, the CDR3 is TGTGCCATCAGTGAGTCGTTGACAGTTTCGAACAATGAGCAGTTCTTC. Protein sequence: CAISESLTVSNNEQFF. This chain joins TRBV10-3 and TRBJ2-1, with a possible D match to TRBD1 (5 bases). V was pared by 0 bases and J by 5 bases, with 14 bases between. The CDR3 extends over 16 amino acids. CDR1 is ENHRY and CDR2 is SYGVKD in the germline V gene.

Regarding this clonotype: This beta chain lies outside the target of a library built for alpha chains; its clone size means little. The V gene is TRBV3-1, the J gene TRBJ2-3; D is perhaps TRBD1 (5 bases). This CDR3 has 19 amino acids. The germline V gene has CDR1 LGHDT and CDR2 YNNKEL (reference sequence). Trimming pared 1 base from V and 4 bases from J, leaving 24 bases between. The CDR3 DNA is TGTGCCAGCAGCCAAGTAGGGATAAGAAAGTCGGACATCGCAGATACGCAGTATTTT. Translated, it gives CASSQVGIRKSDIADTQYF.

The sample holds a few counts of this clonotype. Little can be read into the size of this beta chain, an off-target read in a library designed for alpha chains. The chain joins TRBV4-1 to TRBJ2-2; D uncertain. The CDR3 contains 16 residues. With 0 bases removed from V and 5 bases from J, the gap between germline ends came to 13 bases. Germline V lookup: CDR1 MGHRA, CDR2 YSYEKL. The CDR3 loop reads CASSQDGLVKTGELFF. The CDR3 nucleotides read TGCGCCAGCAGCCAAGATGGCCTTGTAAAAACCGGGGAGCTGTTTTTT.

Turning to this clonotype: This beta chain is an unintended read in a library built for alpha chains; its size means little. The genes are TRBV9 and TRBJ2-7; D possibly matches TRBD1 or TRBD2 (5 bases each). Looked up from germline, CDR1 is SGDLS and CDR2 is YYNGEE. The CDR3 runs 14 residues. Deletions cut 0 bases from V and 2 bases from J, with 9 bases between. The CDR3 coding sequence is TGTGCCAGCAGCGTAGGTGGGACCACCTACGAGCAGTACTTC. This sequence encodes CASSVGGTTYEQYF.

As concerns this clonotype: This beta chain is off target for a library built for alpha chains, so its abundance means little. The CDR3 spells CASRGGDRAYEQYV. In DNA form, the CDR3 reads TGTGCCAGCAGAGGCGGGGACAGGGCCTACGAGCAGTACGTC. The chain links TRBV27 to TRBJ2-7; 9 bases agree with TRBD1. Trimming cost V 6 bases and J 2 bases; bases outside gene matches: 5. The V gene's germline CDR1 is MNHEY and CDR2 SMNVEV (reference sequence). The CDR3 totals 14 residues.

This clonotype was counted between two and nine times. Because the library targeted alpha chains, this beta chain is an off-target read whose size means little. The chain employs TRBV3-1 and TRBJ2-3, with D unclear. V lost 0 bases to trimming and J lost 6 bases, with 4 bases between them. CDR3 length equals 12 residues. Germline CDR1 and CDR2: LGHDT and YNNKEL (reference sequence). The CDR3 spells CASSQEGDTQYF. CDR3 bases: TGTGCCAGCAGCCAAGAGGGCGATACGCAGTATTTT.

This clonotype showed up just a few times. Because this beta chain is a stray read in a library intended to capture alpha chains, its abundance should not be given much weight. The V gene is TRBV29-1, the J gene TRBJ2-1; D remains ambiguous. The V end lost 7 bases, the J end lost 9 bases, and 16 bases lay between the germline ends. The CDR3 contains 12 residues. Germline values: CDR1 SQVTM, CDR2 ANQGSEA. CDR3 DNA: TGCAGCGCCGCGAACGGCGTTCCTGAGCAGTTCTTC. Translating it yields CSAANGVPEQFF.

Concerning this clonotype itself: This beta chain lies outside the target of a library built for alpha chains; its clone size means little. The chain carries TRBV29-1 and TRBJ2-3, with unresolved D. Trimming pared 0 bases from V and 9 bases from J, leaving 16 bases between. CDR1 and CDR2 (germline): SQVTM, ANQGSEA. CDR3 length: 14 residues. As DNA, the CDR3 is TGCAGCGTTGAAGATCTAGTGGGGTATTCGACGCAGTATTTT. Its translation is CSVEDLVGYSTQYF.

For this clonotype: Found in a library prepared for alpha chains, this beta chain is an off-target read, and its abundance has little meaning. The chain joins TRBV9 to TRBJ2-2; D is unresolved. This CDR3 contains 12 residues. V lost 0 bases and J 6 bases, leaving 3 bases between the germline ends. Germline V gene data show CDR1 as SGDLS and CDR2 as YYNGEE. Here the CDR3 reads CASSVVAGELFF. The CDR3 coding sequence is TGTGCCAGCAGCGTAGTAGCCGGGGAGCTGTTTTTT.

A few counts support this clonotype. This beta chain slipped into a library made for alpha chains as a stray read, so its size is not meaningful. The chain combines TRBV7-9 with TRBJ2-2, with TRBD1 matching over 9 bases. This CDR3 spans 14 amino acids. With V trimmed by 6 bases and J by 5 bases, 4 bases remained unmatched. Germline V gives CDR1 SEHNR, CDR2 FQNEAQ (reference sequence). CDR3 region: CASRPQGATGELFF. Here the CDR3 DNA reads TGTGCCAGCAGACCACAGGGGGCAACCGGGGAGCTGTTTTTT.

Regarding this clonotype: This beta chain is off target for a library built for alpha chains, so its abundance means little. The chain links TRBV24-1 to TRBJ2-7; the match to TRBD2 covers 8 bases. Germline loops: CDR1 KGHDR, CDR2 SFDVKD. CDR3 size: 13 residues. Trimming at V came to 5 bases and at J to 8 bases, leaving 7 bases not matched to a gene. CDR3 coding DNA: TGTGCCACCAGTGCTTTCGGACTAGCCAAGCAGTACTTC. Translation gives CATSAFGLAKQYF.

This clonotype has just a few counts. With the library built for alpha chains, this beta chain is off target and its frequency is not meaningful. The J gene is TRBJ2-7, the V gene TRBV13, with D maybe TRBD2 (6 bases). Germline V gives CDR1 PRHDT, CDR2 FYEKMQ (reference sequence). The CDR3 contains 12 residues. V was cut by 2 bases and J by 4 bases, with 6 bases left in between. The CDR3 protein is CASSLRGYEQYF. The DNA for the CDR3 is TGTGCCAGCAGCTTACGGGGGTACGAGCAGTACTTC.

To note about this clonotype: An end of the junction does not agree with germline; a read error may underlie this. With the library built for alpha chains, this beta chain is off target and its frequency is not meaningful. The chain combines TRBV3-1 with TRBJ2-1; D assignment may be TRBD1 or TRBD2 (6 bases each). Germline CDR1 LGHDT, CDR2 YNNKEL (reference sequence). This CDR3 contains 12 residues. DNA for the CDR3: TGTGCCAGCAGCCAAGATGGGGGAAGGGGGGTCTTC. Its protein product is CASSQDGGRGVF.

Points on this clonotype: With the library built for alpha chains, this beta chain is off target and its frequency is not meaningful. CDR3 sequence (DNA): TGCAGCGTTGACAGCGGTGTCCACACAGATACGCAGTATTTT. It encodes CSVDSGVHTDTQYF. The rearrangement links TRBV29-1 to TRBJ2-3; weak D call: TRBD2 (5 bases). The CDR3 covers 14 residues. Germline CDR1 SQVTM, CDR2 ANQGSEA. V lost 3 bases, J lost 2 bases, and 12 bases lay in between.

A remark on this clonotype: This beta chain is an off-target read within a library intended for alpha chains, so its frequency means little. The rearrangement uses TRBV12-3 or TRBV12-4 and TRBJ1-1; 7 bases map to TRBD1. V lost 6 bases, J lost 7 bases, and 8 bases stayed unmatched. CDR3 length: 13 residues. The DNA for the CDR3 is TGTGCCAGCAGCCCAGGGGGGCTGTTTGAAGCTTTCTTT. As protein: CASSPGGLFEAFF.

Note on this clonotype: With the library built for alpha chains, this beta chain is off target and its frequency is not meaningful. V and J are TRBV28 and TRBJ2-5; D ambiguous. The CDR3 is 13 amino acids. Germline V lookup: CDR1 MDHEN, CDR2 SYDVKM. V was pared by 3 bases and J by 5 bases, with 10 bases between. CDR3 nucleotides: TGTGCCAGCAGTTTCCGACTCGGGGAGACCCAGTACTTC. Translated, it gives CASSFRLGETQYF.

On this clonotype itself: An end of the junction differs from the germline gene, which may be a read error. This beta chain is a stray read from a library made for alpha chains; its abundance is not meaningful. The CDR3, as DNA: TGTGCCAGCAGCCAAGCCCCAAGGCGCTCCCCCTTC. It translates to CASSQAPRRSPF. The V call is TRBV14, the J call TRBJ2-4; D remains unclear. CDR1 is SGHDN and CDR2 is FVKESK in the germline V gene. CDR3 length: 12 residues.

A note on this clonotype: The size of this beta chain means little, since it is a stray read in a library made for alpha chains. V and J are TRBV14 and TRBJ2-5; TRBD1 matches 7 bases. This CDR3 contains 16 residues. V lost 4 bases to trimming and J lost 6 bases; unmatched junction nucleotides: 14. CDR1 and CDR2 from the germline V gene are SGHDN and FVKESK. In nucleotides, the CDR3 is TGTGCCAGCAGCCCGGGACAGTTTGGTCGGCGAAAGACCCAGTACTTC. Translated, it gives CASSPGQFGRRKTQYF. The complete variable domain, with remaining parts taken from reference TRBV14 and TRBJ2-5, reads EAGVTQFPSHSVIEKGQTVTLRCDPISGHDNLYWYRRVMGKEIKFLLHFVKESKQDESGMPNNRFLAERTGGTYSTLKVQPAELEDSGVYFCASSPGQFGRRKTQYFGPGTRLLVL.

This clonotype was recorded a few times. This beta chain is an unintended read in a library built for alpha chains; its size means little. The V gene is TRBV24-1, the J gene TRBJ2-3; D possibly corresponds to TRBD1 (6 bases). Germline CDR1 reads KGHDR; CDR2 reads SFDVKD. CDR3 length: 16 amino acids. The germline V and J ends were trimmed by 1 base and 2 bases, with 12 bases remaining between them. The CDR3 DNA is TGTGCCACCAGTGATTTTAGCACAGGGATCACAGATACGCAGTATTTT. It specifies CATSDFSTGITDTQYF.

This clonotype was counted only a few times. A library prepared for alpha chains yielded this beta chain as an off-target read; its size is of little meaning. The genes are TRBV27 and TRBJ2-7; a possible D gene is TRBD1 (5 bases). CDR3 length equals 14 residues. Germline CDR1 reads MNHEY; CDR2 reads SMNVEV (reference sequence). The V and J ends lost 2 bases and 3 bases respectively, with 11 bases between them. The chain's CDR3 is CASSLRQPYYEQYF. As DNA, the CDR3 is TGTGCCAGCAGTTTAAGACAGCCCTACTACGAGCAGTACTTC.

As to this clonotype: This beta chain came through as a stray read in a library set up for alpha chains, and its size says little. The J gene is TRBJ2-7, the V gene TRBV28, with D maybe TRBD2 (6 bases). Between the trimmed V and J ends, which lost 10 bases and 5 bases, there was a span of 21 bases. The CDR3 has 14 residues. CDR1 and CDR2 (germline): MDHEN, SYDVKM. CDR3 protein: CATGPVGGWNEQYF. The CDR3, as DNA: TGTGCCACCGGCCCAGTCGGGGGTTGGAACGAGCAGTACTTC.

With regard to this clonotype: Since the library was made to target alpha chains, this beta chain is a stray read and its abundance is not meaningful. This sequence joins TRBV7-9 and TRBJ2-5; possibly TRBD2 for D (6 bases). V gave up 7 bases and J gave up 5 bases, with 26 bases separating them. Germline lookup yields CDR1 SEHNR and CDR2 FQNEAQ (reference sequence). This CDR3 is 17 amino acids long. The chain's CDR3 is CASTSLAATYSGETQYF. CDR3 nucleotide sequence: TGTGCCAGCACCTCATTAGCGGCAACCTACTCAGGGGAGACCCAGTACTTC.